The present entry profiles one TCR beta chain with its context. Its antigen target is currently unknown. No much larger clonotype is one base removed from it; base qualities were not supplied. In the paper's terms, the time point label means: new active TB diagnosis, blood taken before or within 7 days of starting treatment. The patients with active tuberculosis were newly diagnosed, HIV-seronegative South African adults aged 18 years or older. Confirmation of active tuberculosis was based on positive sputum smear microscopy and/or a positive M. tuberculosis culture. Immunosequencing was performed on unsorted cryopreserved PBMC, with around 92,000 T cells per clinical donor covered on average. The sample comes from a study of T cells in tuberculosis (dated by TCRdb to 2017 to 2018). For the wider study: To characterize T cells specific for the mycobacterial lipid antigen glucose monomycolate (GMM), the study used CD1B tetramers together with high-throughput TCR immunosequencing. IGRA-negative adolescents, IGRA-positive adolescents with latent tuberculosis and adults with active tuberculosis, some 11 per group, were compared in a South African clinical cohort. PBMC from active tuberculosis patients were archived either before standard anti-tuberculosis treatment began or within 7 days of the start of that treatment.

TCR libraries were generated with the immunoSEQ multiplex PCR assay, using TCR-beta and/or TCR-alpha/delta assays for each sample. The amplified TCR libraries were sequenced using the Illumina high-throughput platform. In the paper's pipeline: Clustering and dimensionality reduction relied on pairwise TCRdist distances among GMM-specific receptors from T cells that were either sorted ex vivo or expanded in vitro. Each clinical repertoire was scored by mean NN-distance, the average TCRdist to the nearest 10% of tetramer-positive reference sequences. To compute GEM TCR motif frequency, the fraction of unique TCRs matching known GEM sequences by V/J usage and CDR3 length was calculated. Linear discriminant analysis with leave-one-out cross-validation, implemented in scikit-learn, was used to classify active tuberculosis. The table comes from immuneACCESS by way of TCRdb, which keeps in-frame sequences with V and J called. Part of the clones is missing from these tables; in studies checked, under half for an unresolved V gene and the rest for unknown reasons. Clone size and V and J calls were adopted from that table, with D and trimming inferred from the DNA. The sample yields about 34,000 clones; roughly 93% were counted once. Roughly 10% of the sample is taken by the ten largest.

For this chain, trimming is 6 bases at the V end and 3 bases at the J end, and the number of junction bases without a gene match is 10. According to the germline V gene, CDR1 reads MDHEN and CDR2 reads SYDVKM. Its CDR3 holds 16 amino acids, cysteine through phenylalanine. Just CDR3 DNA is preserved here, 48 bases in frame from base 1. Results and caveats for the whole study, not just this receptor: Compared with IGRA-negative controls, TCR-alpha repertoires from active tuberculosis had smaller mean NN-distances to GMM-specific TCRs, which suggests that these TCRs underwent clonal expansion. Using GEM motif frequencies, a classifier achieved about 65% accuracy, whereas a classifier built on the diverse GMM-specific repertoire got to roughly 90% accuracy (AUROC over 0.8). The smaller NN-distances were partly driven by shorter CDR3-alpha lengths in active tuberculosis patients, and the difference for TCR-beta did not reach statistical significance. Which clinical samples got chosen depended on the availability of cryopreserved specimens, and the active tuberculosis cases were adults, whereas the controls were adolescents.

Here the sequenced sample was PBMCs, taken at tuberculosis diagnosis. This TCR was sampled from an adult with tuberculosis. The chain employs TRBV28 and TRBJ2-2; TRBD2 fits 7 bases in the junction. The CDR3 protein sequence reads: CASRPPGAGDTGELFF. Here is the DNA: TGTGCCAGCAGGCCCCCTGGGGCGGGGGACACCGGGGAGCTGTTTTTT. The variable domain in full, with residues beyond the CDR3 obtained from the reference TRBV28 and TRBJ2-2 genes, is DVKVTQSSRYLVKRTGEKVFLECVQDMDHENMFWYRQDPGLGLRLIYFSYDVKMKEKGDIPEGYSVSREKKERFSLILESASTNQTSMYLCASRPPGAGDTGELFFGEGSRLTVL.